This TCR beta chain was found in a study of cytomegalovirus exposure and HLA in healthy donors. Study in general: The study's early data release held tens of millions of unique TCRs from HLA-typed donors.

Comments on this clone: Its antigen is not known.

The CDR3 sequence is 14 residues long. Germline V gives CDR1 SGHRS, CDR2 YFSETQ. Trimming at V came to 4 bases and at J to 11 bases, leaving 12 bases not matched to a gene. Researchers ran the PCR with 60 Vbeta and 13 Jbeta primers. Using immunoSEQ multiplex PCR, the repertoire was profiled, and TCRdb retains in-frame clones only, with some absent. The sample shows about 170,000 clones, 65% to 85% of them seen only once. Whole-study findings and limits: A link between a missense DCLRE1C variant and TCR beta V- and J-gene trimming emerged from a later analysis. Listed as cytomegalovirus-associated were 150 to 200 TCR beta chains. The authors considered a cluster of highly shared sequence variants likely to be a sequencing artifact.

This chain uses TRBV5-1 with TRBJ2-5, with 9 nucleotides matching TRBD2. The sequenced sample was PBMCs. The origin of this receptor is a boy younger than 10 in good health and CMV-seronegative. This CDR3 is CASSLEGVAGEQYF. The CDR3 nucleotides read TGCGCCAGCAGCCTGGAGGGAGTAGCGGGGGAGCAGTACTTC.